This TCR beta chain is drawn from a study of OX40 agonist ivuxolimab in advanced cancers. Across the study: Every patient in dose escalation had hepatocellular carcinoma, melanoma, renal cell or head and neck cancer. Study outcomes and limitations: Certain nonresponders additionally had low normalized T-cell clonal expansion.

This CDR3 has 11 amino acids. Trimming shortened V by 2 bases and J by 4 bases, and 6 bases separated the two germline ends. Germline CDR1 is DFQATT and CDR2 is SNEGSKA (reference sequence). The repertoire was sequenced with immunoSEQ multiplex PCR; TCRdb's copy has only in-frame clones and lacks some. The sample lists 90,000 to 100,000 clones, just under 85% seen once, with over 1.1% in the top ten. Patients were excluded for autoimmune disease history or systemic immunosuppression. Note on this clone: Its antigen is undetermined.

The genes are TRBV20-1 and TRBJ2-7; D uncertain. The specimen comprised CD4+ or CD8+ T cells sorted from blood, sampled in a trial of the OX40 agonist ivuxolimab. The TCR was taken from an adult with an advanced solid tumor such as melanoma, head and neck, liver or kidney cancer. This CDR3 reads CSARLLYEQYF. CDR3 in DNA: TGCAGTGCTAGATTACTGTACGAGCAGTACTTC.